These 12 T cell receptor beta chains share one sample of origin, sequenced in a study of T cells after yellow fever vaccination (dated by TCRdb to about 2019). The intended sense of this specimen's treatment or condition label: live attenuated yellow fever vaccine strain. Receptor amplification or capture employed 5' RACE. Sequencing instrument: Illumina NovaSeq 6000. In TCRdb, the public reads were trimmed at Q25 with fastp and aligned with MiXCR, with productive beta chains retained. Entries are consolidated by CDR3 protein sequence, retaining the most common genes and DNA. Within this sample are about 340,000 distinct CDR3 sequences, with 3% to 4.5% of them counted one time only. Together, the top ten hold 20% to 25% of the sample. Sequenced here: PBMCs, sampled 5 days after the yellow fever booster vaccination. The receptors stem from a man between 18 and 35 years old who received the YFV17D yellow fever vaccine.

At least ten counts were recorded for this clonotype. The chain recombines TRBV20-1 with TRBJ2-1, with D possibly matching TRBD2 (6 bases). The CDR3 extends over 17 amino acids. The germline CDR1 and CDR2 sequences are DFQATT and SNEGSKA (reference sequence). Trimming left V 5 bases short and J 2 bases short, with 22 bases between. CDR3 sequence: CSARLAKVDGAYNEQFF. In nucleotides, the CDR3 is TGCAGTGCTCGGCTAGCGAAGGTCGATGGCGCCTACAATGAGCAGTTCTTC.

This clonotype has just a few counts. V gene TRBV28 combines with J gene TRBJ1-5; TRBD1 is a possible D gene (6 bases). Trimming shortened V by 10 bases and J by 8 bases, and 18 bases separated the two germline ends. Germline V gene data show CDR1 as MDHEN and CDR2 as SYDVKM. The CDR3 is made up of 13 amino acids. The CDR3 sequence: CATPGTQGEPQHF. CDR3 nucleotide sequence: TGTGCCACCCCCGGGACACAAGGCGAGCCCCAGCATTTT.

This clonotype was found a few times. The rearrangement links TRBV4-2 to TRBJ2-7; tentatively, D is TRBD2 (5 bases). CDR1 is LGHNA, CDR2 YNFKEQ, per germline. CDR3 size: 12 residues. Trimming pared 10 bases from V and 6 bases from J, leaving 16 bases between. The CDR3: CAILRVEGEQYV. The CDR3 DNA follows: TGTGCCATCTTGCGAGTTGAGGGCGAGCAGTACGTC.

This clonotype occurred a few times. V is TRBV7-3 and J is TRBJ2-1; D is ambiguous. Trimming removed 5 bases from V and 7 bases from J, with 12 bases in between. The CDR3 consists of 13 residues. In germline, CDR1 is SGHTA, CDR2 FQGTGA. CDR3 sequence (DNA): TGTGCCAGCAGCGCCGGTAGGGTAAATGAGCAGTTCTTC. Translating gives CASSAGRVNEQFF.

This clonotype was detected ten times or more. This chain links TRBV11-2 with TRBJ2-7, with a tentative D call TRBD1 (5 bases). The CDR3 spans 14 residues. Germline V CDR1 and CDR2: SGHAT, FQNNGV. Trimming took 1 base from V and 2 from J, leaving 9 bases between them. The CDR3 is CASSLGRGAYEQYF. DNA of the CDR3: TGTGCCAGCAGCTTAGGTAGGGGTGCCTACGAGCAGTACTTC. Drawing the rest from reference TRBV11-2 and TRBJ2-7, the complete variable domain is EAGVAQSPRYKIIEKRQSVAFWCNPISGHATLYWYQQILGQGPKLLIQFQNNGVVDDSQLPKDRFSAERLKGVDSTLKIQPAKLEDSAVYLCASSLGRGAYEQYFGPGTRLTVT.

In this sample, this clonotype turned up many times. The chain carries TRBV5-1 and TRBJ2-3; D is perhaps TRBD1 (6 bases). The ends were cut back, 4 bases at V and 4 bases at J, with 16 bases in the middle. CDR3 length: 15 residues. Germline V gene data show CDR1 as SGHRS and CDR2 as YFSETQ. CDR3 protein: CASSTQGISSDTQYF. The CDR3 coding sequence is TGCGCCAGCAGCACTCAGGGGATTTCATCAGATACGCAGTATTTT.

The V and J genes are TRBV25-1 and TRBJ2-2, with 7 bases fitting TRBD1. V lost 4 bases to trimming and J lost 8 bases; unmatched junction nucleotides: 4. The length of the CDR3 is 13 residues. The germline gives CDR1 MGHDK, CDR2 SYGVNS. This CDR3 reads CASSAGQAGELFF. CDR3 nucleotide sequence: TGTGCCAGCAGTGCCGGACAGGCAGGGGAGCTGTTTTTT.

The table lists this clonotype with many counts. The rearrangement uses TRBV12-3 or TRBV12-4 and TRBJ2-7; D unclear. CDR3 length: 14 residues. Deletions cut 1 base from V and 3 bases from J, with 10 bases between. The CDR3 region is CASSLGLINYEQYV. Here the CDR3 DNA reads TGTGCCAGCAGTTTAGGGCTCATAAACTACGAGCAGTACGTC.

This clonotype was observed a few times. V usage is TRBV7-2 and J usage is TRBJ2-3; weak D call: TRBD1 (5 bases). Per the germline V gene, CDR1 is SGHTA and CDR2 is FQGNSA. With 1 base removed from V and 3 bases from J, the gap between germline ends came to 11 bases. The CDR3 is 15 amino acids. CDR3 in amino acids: CASSLDPGRTDTQYF. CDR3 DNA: TGTGCCAGCAGCTTAGATCCAGGGCGGACAGATACGCAGTATTTT.

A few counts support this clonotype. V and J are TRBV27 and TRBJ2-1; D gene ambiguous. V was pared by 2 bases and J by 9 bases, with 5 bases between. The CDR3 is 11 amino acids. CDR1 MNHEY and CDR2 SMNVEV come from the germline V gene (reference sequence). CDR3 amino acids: CASSLRAEQFF. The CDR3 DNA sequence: TGTGCCAGCAGTTTACGGGCTGAGCAGTTCTTC.

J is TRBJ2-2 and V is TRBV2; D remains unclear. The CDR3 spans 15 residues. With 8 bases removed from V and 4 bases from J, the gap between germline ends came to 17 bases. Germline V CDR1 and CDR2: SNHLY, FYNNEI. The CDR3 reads CASAKAWSGTGELFF. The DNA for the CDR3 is TGTGCCAGCGCTAAGGCATGGTCCGGCACCGGGGAGCTGTTTTTT.

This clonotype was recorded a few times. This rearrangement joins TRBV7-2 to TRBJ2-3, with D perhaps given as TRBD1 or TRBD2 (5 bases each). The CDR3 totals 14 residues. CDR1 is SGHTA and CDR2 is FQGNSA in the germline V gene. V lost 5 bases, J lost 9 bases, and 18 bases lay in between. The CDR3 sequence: CASSPPPAGGTQYF. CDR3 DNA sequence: TGTGCCAGCAGCCCCCCCCCCGCTGGGGGAACGCAGTATTTT.